What follows are 4 T cell receptor beta chains derived from one specimen sequenced in a study of T cells in localized non-small cell lung cancer. The data were produced by immunoSEQ multiplex PCR, yet TCRdb's version contains in-frame clones alone and is incomplete. The table records around 15,000 clones, 75% to 90% of them present only once. Sequencing was performed on peripheral blood, taken before any cancer treatment. Receptor source: a female donor over 55 with stage III squamous cell lung carcinoma.

The rearrangement joins TRBV6-5 to TRBJ1-1, with TRBD1 as a possible D gene (5 bases). Germline V gene lookup returns CDR1 MNHEY and CDR2 SVGAGI. The CDR3 length is 16 residues. The germline V and J ends were trimmed by 3 bases and 0 bases, with 14 bases remaining between them. The CDR3 loop reads CASSYLSGPMNTEAFF. The CDR3 nucleotides read TGTGCCAGCAGTTATCTTTCAGGGCCCATGAACACTGAAGCTTTCTTT.

This clone has more than one count but fewer than ten. The chain links TRBV5-1 to TRBJ1-2; tentatively, D is TRBD1 (5 bases). V was clipped by 0 bases and J by 4 bases, with 7 bases between them. CDR3 length: 13 residues. Germline V gene sequence: CDR1 SGHRS, CDR2 YFSETQ. CDR3 protein: CASSLGGSYGYTF. CDR3 coding DNA: TGCGCCAGCAGCTTGGGGGGCAGCTATGGCTACACCTTC.

The genes are TRBV30 and TRBJ2-5; unclear D gene. CDR1 GTSNPN and CDR2 SVGIG come from the germline V gene (reference sequence). Deletions cut 8 bases from V and 5 bases from J, with 12 bases between. CDR3 length equals 11 residues. The CDR3 sequence: CAGLGWETQYF. CDR3 DNA sequence: TGTGCCGGGCTGGGGTGGGAGACCCAGTACTTC.

The chain is built from TRBV5-1 and TRBJ2-7; 8 bases fit TRBD2. Trimming took 0 bases from V and 5 from J; bases not matched to a gene: 13. Germline-derived CDR1 and CDR2 are SGHRS and YFSETQ. This CDR3 spans 17 amino acids. CDR3 sequence: CASSLASSGSVLDEQYF. As DNA, the CDR3 is TGCGCCAGCAGCTTGGCCTCAAGCGGGAGCGTCCTGGACGAGCAGTACTTC.